This T cell receptor (beta chain) was identified during a study of blood T cell repertoires in COVID-19. V was pared by 1 base and J by 7 bases, with 7 bases of the junction left unmatched. Germline-derived CDR1 and CDR2 are LGHNT and FRNRAP. The CDR3 has 15 residues. Measured with immunoSEQ multiplex PCR; TCRdb has only the in-frame clones, and not every one. The sample holds tens of thousands of clones, approximately 86% seen once. This receptor was identified in a man aged 50 to 59 with acute or convalescent COVID-19. The sequenced material came from peripheral blood. The gene calls are TRBV12-5 and TRBJ1-2; 9 bases map to TRBD1. CDR3 in DNA: TGTGCTAGTGGTTTGGCTCCCGGGACAGGGTTTGGCTACACCTTC. The encoded protein is CASGLAPGTGFGYTF.